A single sample is the source of the 10 T cell receptor delta chains below, sequenced in a study of γδ T cells in repeated Plasmodium falciparum infection. Vgamma9/Vdelta2+ and Vdelta2-negative gammadelta T cells were flow-sorted from PBMC for bulk sequencing. TCRdb repeated clone calling on the multiplex PCR reads with CATT. The sample consists of about 51,000 delta-chain clones, approximately 1.8% of them appearing once. The material sequenced was gamma-delta T cells from blood. The receptors shown here come from a pool of human donors (malaria-infected and uninfected, not separated).

This clone has at least ten counts. A far larger clone is just one base off, so this is likely a read error. Other DNA sequences of this sample code for an identical CDR3. The V and J genes are TRDV1 and TRDJ1, with 7 bases lining up with TRDD3. Germline matching of the DNA provided the J gene here, since TCRdb leaves it blank. CDR3 length equals 22 residues. The germline CDR1 and CDR2 sequences are TSWWSYY and QGS. CDR3 bases: TGTGCCCTTGGGGAACCGCCTTCTGCGTACTGGGGACCTTATCTGAACACCGATAAACTCATCTTT. Protein: CALGEPPSAYWGPYLNTDKLIF.

In the case of this clone: The protein given by TCRdb reflects a much larger clone and differs at residue 18 from this DNA's translation, likely from a read error; the protein shown is the DNA's translation. The V gene is TRDV2, but the J gene lacks a call; whether TRDD3, the table's D call, matches the DNA was not checked. CDR3 length: 20 residues. The germline V gene has CDR1 GEAIGNYY and CDR2 EKD. CDR3 residues: CACDPVLGDTASWDTRQTFF. The CDR3 DNA reads as TGTGCCTGTGACCCAGTACTGGGGGATACCGCGTCATGGGACACCCGACAGACGTTTTTC.

This clone was recorded a few times. Translating this DNA gives a protein that differs at residue 16 from the TCRdb one, which belongs to a much larger clone; a read error is likely, and the protein shown is this translation. DNA for the CDR3: TGTGCTCTTGGGGAACTCCCCTTCCAGACTGGGGGATACCCTTTGGCAGCACAACTCTTCTTT. Its protein product is CALGELPFQTGGYPLAAQLFF. The V gene is TRDV1, the J gene TRDJ2, with 12 bases matching TRDD3. In the absence of a J gene in TCRdb, the DNA was matched to germline to assign it here. The V gene's germline CDR1 is TSWWSYY and CDR2 QGS. This CDR3 region has 21 residues.

This clone has more than one count but fewer than ten. TCRdb's protein, taken from a much larger clone, differs from this DNA's translation at residue 16, likely owing to a read error; the protein displayed comes from the DNA. V usage is TRDV3 and J usage is TRDJ1; the D call may be TRDD2 or TRDD3 (7 bases each). The CDR3 runs 18 residues. Germline V CDR1 and CDR2: TVYSNPD, GDNSRS (reference sequence). CDR3 DNA: TGTGCCTTTAAGTTTCCTACTAGGCTGGGGGCTCCCACCGATAAACGCATCTTT. It is translated as CAFKFPTRLGAPTDKRIF.

In regard to this clone: A read error is the likely source, as a far larger clone sits one nucleotide away. This specimen includes other DNA sequences encoding the same CDR3. The chain joins TRDV1 to TRDJ1; 10 bases are a match to TRDD3. The J gene was not available in TCRdb and was assigned here by matching the DNA to germline segments. CDR1 TSWWSYY and CDR2 QGS come from the germline V gene. CDR3 length: 20 residues. This chain's CDR3 is CALGELVFWNYWGIPDKLIF. The CDR3 coding sequence is TGCGCTCTTGGGGAACTAGTCTTCTGGAACTACTGGGGGATCCCCGATAAACTCATCTTT.

V and J are TRDV2 and TRDJ2, with 10 bases matching TRDD3. TCRdb offers no J gene call, so here the DNA was matched to germline to obtain one. Trimming took 0 bases from V and 5 from J; bases not matched to a gene: 8. The CDR3 runs to 17 residues. Germline lookup yields CDR1 GEAIGNYY and CDR2 EKD. Here the CDR3 DNA reads TGTGCCTGTGACACCGTCTTTAGTGGGGGATACACAGCACAACTCTTCTTT. Its protein is CACDTVFSGGYTAQLFF.

This clone was detected a few times. The likely explanation is a read error, given a far larger clone one base away. This same CDR3 is encoded by further DNA sequences in the sample. The chain employs TRDV2 and TRDJ1; 7 bases map to TRDD3. The J gene is absent in TCRdb and was assigned here via DNA matching to germline. Looked up from germline, CDR1 is GEAIGNYY and CDR2 is EKD. The CDR3 extends over 13 amino acids. V shed 4 bases and J 1 base; nucleotides not matched to a gene: 2. CDR3 sequence: CACEGIGTDKLIF. CDR3 nucleotide sequence: TGTGCCTGTGAGGGGATAGGCACCGATAAACTCATCTTT.

Only a few counts were recorded for this clone. TCRdb's protein for this DNA is that of a much larger clone and differs from the translation at residue 10, likely a read error; the protein shown is the DNA translation. The chain recombines TRDV1 with TRDJ1; no clear D gene. CDR3 length: 15 amino acids. In germline, CDR1 is TSWWSYY, CDR2 QGS. Trimming stripped 5 bases from V and 5 bases from J, with 18 bases between. In nucleotides, the CDR3 is TGTGCTCTTGGGTCCACTTATCCGCTGGTGGATAAACTCATCTTT. This sequence encodes CALGSTYPLVDKLIF.

This clone was observed at least ten times. TCRdb attributes to this sequence the protein of a much larger clone, which differs from the DNA translation at residue 11; a read error is likely, and the protein displayed is translated from the DNA. The CDR3 protein is CAYIVLTDGGCGPYTDKLIF. The CDR3 region has the DNA TGTGCTTATATAGTCCTGACTGATGGGGGATGCGGGCCGTACACCGATAAACTCATCTTT. The rearrangement joins TRAV38-2/DV8 to TRDJ1; 8 bases agree with TRDD3. No J gene was available from TCRdb, and it was assigned here by a germline match of the DNA. The CDR3 runs to 20 residues. After removal of 6 bases from V and 0 bases from J, the junction contained 22 bases not matched to a gene. Germline assignment: CDR1 TSESDYY and CDR2 QEAYKQQN.

A few counts support this clone. With only one base between it and a far larger clone, this is likely a read error. Other DNA sequences in the same sample also yield this CDR3. This CDR3 reads CACDGVLGDTLSGSWDTRQMFF. DNA of the CDR3: TGTGCCTGTGACGGTGTACTGGGGGATACGCTCTCTGGCTCCTGGGACACTCGACAGATGTTTTTC. This sequence joins TRDV2 and TRDJ3; 13 bases match TRDD3. TCRdb offers no J gene call, so here the DNA was matched to germline to obtain one. In germline, CDR1 is GEAIGNYY, CDR2 EKD. The CDR3 has 22 amino acids.